A selection of T cell receptor beta chains follows, all from one sample in a study of cytomegalovirus exposure and HLA in healthy donors. TCRdb's table, derived via immunoSEQ multiplex PCR, lists solely in-frame clones and lacks some. The data contain roughly 160,000 clones, over 75% of them singletons. Specimen: PBMCs. The receptors were gathered from a man between 18 and 29 years old in good health and CMV-seropositive. CDR3s include the opening cysteine and the closing phenylalanine or tryptophan. Fields, in order: J gene, D gene, V gene, clone size, CDR3 protein, CDR3 DNA. D genes are given only for firm matches. Clone sizes are given selectively: once, few, many, or a class where the clone is expanded.

j_gene: TRBJ1-3
d_gene: .
v_gene: TRBV12-5
abundance: .
CDR3aa: CASGLGGYTIYF
CDR3nt: TGTGCTAGTGGTCTAGGAGGCTACACCATATATTTT

j_gene: TRBJ1-2
d_gene: .
v_gene: TRBV15
abundance: .
CDR3aa: CATSRRPLSGYTF
CDR3nt: TGTGCCACCAGCAGACGCCCCCTTAGTGGCTACACCTTC

j_gene: TRBJ2-1
d_gene: .
v_gene: TRBV6-5
abundance: .
CDR3aa: CASSPDTYNEQFF
CDR3nt: TGTGCCAGCAGTCCGGACACCTACAATGAGCAGTTCTTC

j_gene: TRBJ2-5
d_gene: TRBD2
v_gene: TRBV27
abundance: .
CDR3aa: CASSSGGEQETQYF
CDR3nt: TGTGCCAGCAGTAGCGGGGGGGAGCAAGAGACCCAGTACTTC

j_gene: TRBJ2-1
d_gene: TRBD2
v_gene: TRBV7-2
abundance: .
CDR3aa: CASSLVVGLADEQFF
CDR3nt: TGTGCCAGCAGCTTAGTAGTGGGACTAGCGGATGAGCAGTTCTTC

j_gene: TRBJ2-2
d_gene: TRBD1
v_gene: TRBV5-1
abundance: .
CDR3aa: CASGRTGANTGELFF
CDR3nt: TGCGCCAGCGGTAGGACAGGAGCGAACACCGGGGAGCTGTTTTTT

j_gene: TRBJ2-3
d_gene: TRBD2
v_gene: TRBV6-1
abundance: .
CDR3aa: CASKAASGGTDTQYF
CDR3nt: TGTGCCAGCAAGGCCGCTAGCGGGGGGACAGATACGCAGTATTTT

j_gene: TRBJ2-3
d_gene: TRBD1
v_gene: TRBV28
abundance: .
CDR3aa: CASSLARQGTDTQYF
CDR3nt: TGTGCCAGCAGTTTAGCCCGACAGGGAACAGATACGCAGTATTTT

j_gene: TRBJ1-2
d_gene: .
v_gene: TRBV6-1
abundance: .
CDR3aa: CASSVNNYGYTF
CDR3nt: TGTGCCAGCAGTGTAAATAACTATGGCTACACCTTC

j_gene: TRBJ2-1
d_gene: .
v_gene: TRBV21-1
abundance: few
CDR3aa: CASRMLRGVEQFF
CDR3nt: TGTGCCAGCCGTATGTTACGGGGGGTTGAGCAGTTCTTC

j_gene: TRBJ2-5
d_gene: .
v_gene: TRBV19
abundance: .
CDR3aa: CASSIPGDSGQETQYF
CDR3nt: TGTGCCAGTAGTATTCCTGGAGATAGCGGCCAAGAGACCCAGTACTTC

j_gene: TRBJ2-7
d_gene: TRBD1
v_gene: TRBV30
abundance: .
CDR3aa: CAFMTGVTYEQYF
CDR3nt: TGTGCCTTCATGACAGGGGTAACCTACGAGCAGTACTTC

j_gene: TRBJ1-1
d_gene: .
v_gene: TRBV7-2
abundance: few
CDR3aa: CASSSSPGAFF
CDR3nt: TGTGCCAGCAGCTCGTCACCCGGAGCTTTCTTT

j_gene: TRBJ2-7
d_gene: .
v_gene: TRBV5-6
abundance: .
CDR3aa: CASSLEPHEQYF
CDR3nt: TGTGCCAGCAGCTTGGAGCCCCACGAGCAGTACTTC

j_gene: TRBJ2-1
d_gene: TRBD1
v_gene: TRBV29-1
abundance: .
CDR3aa: CSVESWDRDNEQFF
CDR3nt: TGCAGCGTTGAGAGTTGGGACAGGGACAATGAGCAGTTCTTC

j_gene: TRBJ2-7
d_gene: TRBD1
v_gene: TRBV29-1
abundance: .
CDR3aa: CSVGGTGNEQYF
CDR3nt: TGCAGCGTTGGAGGGACAGGTAACGAGCAGTACTTC

j_gene: TRBJ1-1
d_gene: .
v_gene: TRBV6-1
abundance: .
CDR3aa: CASRTQGSGGAFF
CDR3nt: TGTGCCAGCAGAACACAGGGATCTGGCGGAGCTTTCTTT

j_gene: TRBJ2-3
d_gene: TRBD2
v_gene: TRBV27
abundance: .
CDR3aa: CASSSGTSGSTDTQYF
CDR3nt: TGTGCCAGCAGTTCCGGGACTAGCGGAAGCACAGATACGCAGTATTTT

j_gene: TRBJ1-1
d_gene: .
v_gene: TRBV29-1
abundance: .
CDR3aa: CSVDLSLSRFGNTEAFF
CDR3nt: TGCAGCGTTGATCTTTCCTTGTCGAGGTTCGGGAACACTGAAGCTTTCTTT